This passage covers 7 T cell receptor beta chains from one sample sequenced in a study of blood T cell repertoires in COVID-19. Repertoires were generated with immunoSEQ multiplex PCR, while TCRdb's copy carries only in-frame clones and drops some. Here the sample spans just over 150,000 clones, 70% to 85% being singletons. The sequenced material came from peripheral blood. Receptor source: a woman over 75 with acute or convalescent COVID-19.

V gene TRBV11-3 combines with J gene TRBJ2-5; perhaps TRBD2 as D (5 bases). V was pared by 5 bases and J by 5 bases, with 12 bases between. CDR3 length: 13 amino acids. CDR1 and CDR2 (germline): SGHNT, YENEEA. CDR3 DNA sequence: TGTGCCAGCAGCCGTGCTTGGAGGGAGACCCAGTACTTC. Encoded protein: CASSRAWRETQYF.

The J gene is TRBJ2-7, the V gene TRBV5-1; D is unresolved. The CDR3 has 14 amino acids. Germline V gives CDR1 SGHRS, CDR2 YFSETQ. Trimming pared 4 bases from V and 0 bases from J, leaving 11 bases between. DNA of the CDR3: TGCGCCAGCAGCGTCTACTGGAGCTCCTACGAGCAGTACTTC. Protein sequence: CASSVYWSSYEQYF.

The chain links TRBV4-1 to TRBJ2-7; 10 bases match TRBD1. After removal of 0 bases from V and 3 bases from J, the junction contained 2 bases not matched to a gene. This CDR3 has 15 amino acids. The germline V gene encodes CDR1 MGHRA and CDR2 YSYEKL. CDR3 in amino acids: CASSQEDRGHYEQYF. CDR3 DNA sequence: TGCGCCAGCAGCCAAGAAGACAGGGGGCACTACGAGCAGTACTTC.

The V and J genes are TRBV7-9 and TRBJ1-1, with TRBD1 matching 10 bases. Germline CDR1 SEHNR, CDR2 FQNEAQ (reference sequence). The CDR3 spans 16 residues. V was clipped by 5 bases and J by 0 bases; unmatched bases: 6. CDR3 amino acids: CASSPTGQGMNTEAFF. The CDR3, as DNA: TGTGCCAGCAGCCCCACGGGACAGGGGATGAACACTGAAGCTTTCTTT.

The chain uses TRBV4-1 and TRBJ1-2; TRBD1 is a possible D gene (5 bases). The CDR3 runs 14 residues. Germline V gene data show CDR1 as MGHRA and CDR2 as YSYEKL. Trimming cost V 2 bases and J 3 bases, with 10 bases left between them. The CDR3 is CASSQPTDYYGYTF. The DNA of the CDR3 is TGCGCCAGCAGCCAACCGACAGATTACTATGGCTACACCTTC.

The rearrangement joins TRBV19 to TRBJ1-1, with D possibly matching TRBD1 (5 bases). The V and J ends lost 2 bases and 3 bases respectively, with 19 bases between them. Germline V gene sequence: CDR1 LNHDA, CDR2 SQIVND (reference sequence). This CDR3 is built from 17 residues. DNA for the CDR3: TGTGCCAGTAGTATAATAGGGGACTTGTTTTTTGACACTGAAGCTTTCTTT. It is translated as CASSIIGDLFFDTEAFF.

This clone has more than one count but fewer than ten. The V gene is TRBV11-2, the J gene TRBJ2-7, with a possible D match to TRBD1 (6 bases). This CDR3 spans 14 amino acids. Trimming shortened V by 5 bases and J by 7 bases, and 18 bases separated the two germline ends. Germline lookup yields CDR1 SGHAT and CDR2 FQNNGV. The CDR3 spells CASSPTYDRTEQYF. CDR3 DNA sequence: TGTGCCAGCAGCCCCACCTACGACAGGACTGAGCAGTACTTC.